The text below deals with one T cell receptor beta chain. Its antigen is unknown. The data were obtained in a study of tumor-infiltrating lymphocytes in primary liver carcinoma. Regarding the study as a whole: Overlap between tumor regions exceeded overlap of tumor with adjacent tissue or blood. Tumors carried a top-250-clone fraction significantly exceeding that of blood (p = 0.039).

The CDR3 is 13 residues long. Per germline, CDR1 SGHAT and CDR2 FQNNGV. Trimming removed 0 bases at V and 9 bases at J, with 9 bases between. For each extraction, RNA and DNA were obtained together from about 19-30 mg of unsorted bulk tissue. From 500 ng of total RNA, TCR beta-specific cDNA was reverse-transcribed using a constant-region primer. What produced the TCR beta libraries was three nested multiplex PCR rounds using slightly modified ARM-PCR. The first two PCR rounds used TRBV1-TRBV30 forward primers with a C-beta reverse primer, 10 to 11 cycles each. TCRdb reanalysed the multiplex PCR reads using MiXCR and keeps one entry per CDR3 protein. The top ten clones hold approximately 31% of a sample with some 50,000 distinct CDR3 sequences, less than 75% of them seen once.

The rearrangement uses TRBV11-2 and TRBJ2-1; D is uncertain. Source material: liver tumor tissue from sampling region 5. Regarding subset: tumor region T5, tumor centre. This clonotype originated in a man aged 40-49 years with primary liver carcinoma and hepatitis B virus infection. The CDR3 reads CASSLDDTCEQFF. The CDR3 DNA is TGTGCCAGCAGCTTAGATGATACCTGTGAGCAGTTCTTC.